Listed below are T cell receptor beta chains from one sample, sequenced in a study of CD8+CD57+ T cells in acquired aplastic anemia. TCRdb re-called the reads through MiXCR, storing one row per CDR3 protein. Of about 40,000 distinct CDR3 sequences in the sample, under 80% were seen once. Sequences were obtained from sorted CD4+, CD8+, or CD8+CD57+ T cells (not recorded which) from PBMCs. The origin of the receptors is a human donor with aplastic anemia. CDR3s include the opening cysteine and the closing phenylalanine or tryptophan. The D gene is left open where the match is weak. Clone size is not always given. Where it is, it says once, few, many or a class for expanded clones.

d_call j_call v_call clone_size cdr3_length cdr3_nt cdr3_aa
NA TRBJ2-5 TRBV15 NA 17 NA CAICSARSWGLQETQYF
NA TRBJ2-7 TRBV7-2 NA 18 TGTGCCAGCAGTTACTCCTGGGTGGGCGGGACAGCTGCCTACGAGCAGTACTTC CASSYSWVGGTAAYEQYF
TRBD1 TRBJ1-2 TRBV5-1 NA 15 TGCGCCAGCAGCCCTGGGACAGGGACCTCCTATGGCTACACCTTC CASSPGTGTSYGYTF
TRBD1 TRBJ1-2 TRBV10-2 NA 14 TGCGCCAGCAGTGAGTCGACAGGGGTGTGGGGCTACACCTTC CASSESTGVWGYTF
NA TRBJ2-2 TRBV5-4 many 12 TGTGCCAGCACCAGGGACACCGGGGAGCTGTTTTTT CASTRDTGELFF
NA TRBJ2-1 TRBV27 NA 12 TGTGCCAACAGTTTAGGGTACAATGAGCAGTTCTTC CANSLGYNEQFF
NA TRBJ2-1 TRBV29-1 NA 14 TGCAGCGTTGGCCCCGAAGACGGGACCGGTGAGCAGCTCTTC CSVGPEDGTGEQLF
NA TRBJ1-2 TRBV15 NA 14 TGTGCCACCAGCAGAGAGGGGCAGAAAAATGGCTACACCTTC CATSREGQKNGYTF
TRBD1 TRBJ2-7 TRBV6-1 NA 13 TGTGCCAGCACCGGACAGGGGGGTTCCGAGCAGTACTTC CASTGQGGSEQYF
TRBD2 TRBJ2-7 TRBV7-2 NA 14 TGTGCCAGCAGCTTCACTAGCGGGGACTACGAGCAGTACTTC CASSFTSGDYEQYF
NA TRBJ2-7 TRBV20-1 few 14 TGCAGTGCTAGACAGAGGGACGGTTCCTACGAGCAGTACTTC CSARQRDGSYEQYF
TRBD1 TRBJ1-2 TRBV19 NA 13 TGTGCCAGTAGGGACAGGGGTTTAGGTGGCTACACCTTC CASRDRGLGGYTF
NA TRBJ1-6 TRBV10-3 NA 15 TGTGCCATCAGTGAGTCAGCAGGGGCGAAAACACCCCTCCACTTT CAISESAGAKTPLHF
TRBD2 TRBJ2-7 TRBV18 few 16 TGTGCCAGCTCACCATTAGCGGGGGCCCCTTCCGACGAGCAGTACTTC CASSPLAGAPSDEQYF
TRBD1 TRBJ2-7 TRBV14 NA 14 TGTGCCAGCAGCCAACGAGGGGGCCGTTACGAGCAGTACTTC CASSQRGGRYEQYF
TRBD1 TRBJ1-6 TRBV19 NA 17 TGTGCCAGTAGGCTGGGACAGGGGGCGATTAGGAATTCACCCCTCCACTTT CASRLGQGAIRNSPLHF
NA TRBJ2-7 TRBV19 NA 15 TGTGCCAGTAGTTGGACGGACAGAACCGACTACGAGCAGTACTTC CASSWTDRTDYEQYF
TRBD1 TRBJ1-2 TRBV10-1 once 16 TGCGCCAGCAGCCAAGACAGGGCTATAGTTGTCCATGGCTACACCTTC CASSQDRAIVVHGYTF
TRBD2 TRBJ2-3 TRBV12-3/TRBV12-4 many 16 TGTGCCAGCAGGGGGAGCGGGGGGGCAGTCATAGATACGCAGTATTTT CASRGSGGAVIDTQYF
TRBD1 TRBJ1-4 TRBV3-1 NA 17 TGTGCCAGCAGCACCAAGCAGGGGGCCCCTTCTAATGAAAAACTGTTTTTT CASSTKQGAPSNEKLFF
NA TRBJ1-4 TRBV9 NA 15 TGTGCCAGCAGCGTTGGGACGATAACTAATGAAAAACTGTTTTTT CASSVGTITNEKLFF
NA TRBJ1-6 TRBV9 NA 13 TGTGCCAGCAGCGTAGGGGGGAATTCACCCCTCCACTTT CASSVGGNSPLHF
TRBD1 TRBJ2-7 TRBV6-5 many 15 TGTGCCAGCAGTTCAACCGGGACAGGGACCCACGAGCAGTACTTC CASSSTGTGTHEQYF
TRBD2 TRBJ2-1 TRBV15 NA 16 TGTGCCACCAGCAGAGCCCCGCGGGAGGGATACAATGAGCAGTTCTTC CATSRAPREGYNEQFF
TRBD2 TRBJ2-5 TRBV2 once 15 TGCGCCAGCAGCCAAGAGCGGGGGTATCAAGAGACCCAGTACTTC CASSQERGYQETQYF
TRBD1 TRBJ2-7 TRBV9 NA 16 TGTGCCAGCAGCGTAGGAGGGACAGGCCTTACCTACGAGCAGTACTTC CASSVGGTGLTYEQYF
NA TRBJ2-7 TRBV15 NA 15 TGTGCCACCAGCAGGGGCCTAGTTGGGGGCTACGAGCAGTACTTC CATSRGLVGGYEQYF
TRBD2 TRBJ2-7 TRBV5-4 NA 15 TGTGCCAGCAGCTTGGCTGGGACTAGCGGTTACGAGCAGTACTTC CASSLAGTSGYEQYF
TRBD1 TRBJ2-7 TRBV24-1 NA 14 TGTGCCACCAGTGACCCCAACAGGGGCTACGAGCAGTACTTC CATSDPNRGYEQYF
NA TRBJ2-7 TRBV25-1 NA 13 TGTGCCAGCAGTTCGGGCAACTCCTACGAGCAGTACTTC CASSSGNSYEQYF
NA TRBJ1-2 TRBV20-1 NA 16 TGCAGTGCTAGAGAGCCTGGGGGGGCCGGGAACTATGGCTACACCTTC CSAREPGGAGNYGYTF
TRBD2 TRBJ2-7 TRBV10-3 NA 15 TGTGCCAGCAGTGAACGGCTAGCGGGAGCTTACGAGCAGTACTTC CASSERLAGAYEQYF
NA TRBJ1-4 TRBV2 NA 13 TGTGCCAGCAACACCTACAGGGATGAAAAGCTGTTTTTT CASNTYRDEKLFF
NA TRBJ2-7 TRBV25-1 NA 15 TGTGCCAGCAGTGGGCCGGGACTGCAAGCCTACGAGCAGTACTTC CASSGPGLQAYEQYF
NA TRBJ2-7 TRBV19 NA 13 TGTGCCAGTAGTATCCCAGGGGTGGTGGAGCAGTACTTC CASSIPGVVEQYF
NA TRBJ1-6 TRBV10-1 few 13 TGCGCCAGCAGGCGAGGGGTCCCCTCACCCCTCCACTTT CASRRGVPSPLHF
TRBD2 TRBJ2-7 TRBV5-1 NA 14 TGCGCCAGCAAATCCGGGGGGGCCTCGTACGAGCGGTACTTC CASKSGGASYERYF
NA TRBJ2-7 TRBV5-1 NA 12 TGCGCCACCAGACAGACCACCTACGAGCAGTACTTC CATRQTTYEQYF
NA TRBJ1-1 TRBV29-1 NA 14 TGCAGCGTTGACCGGTGGGGCACGAACACTGAAGCTTTCTTT CSVDRWGTNTEAFF
NA TRBJ1-2 TRBV7-3 many 14 TGTGCCAGCAGCTTCGGACCTTTTGGCTATGGCTACACCTTC CASSFGPFGYGYTF
TRBD1 TRBJ1-6 TRBV19 NA 14 TGTGCCAGTGGGACAGCCTCCTATAATTCACCCCTCCACTTT CASGTASYNSPLHF
NA TRBJ2-5 TRBV10-3 NA 12 TGTGCCATCAGTGAGTCGGGAGAGACCCAGTACTTC CAISESGETQYF
NA TRBJ1-6 TRBV19 few 13 TGTGCCAGTCAGGCGGGGGCTGGTTCACCCCTCCACTTT CASQAGAGSPLHF
TRBD1 TRBJ1-4 TRBV7-9 NA 12 TGTGCGACCAACAGGGGGAATGAAAAACTGTTTTTT CATNRGNEKLFF
NA TRBJ1-2 TRBV19 NA 12 TGTGCCAGTAGTATCGGGGGGGCTGGCTACACCTTC CASSIGGAGYTF
NA TRBJ2-1 TRBV2 once 17 TGTGCCAGCAGTGAAGCAACAGGGCTGGGAGGTGACAGTGAGCAATTCTTC CASSEATGLGGDSEQFF
TRBD1 TRBJ2-7 TRBV7-9 NA 15 TGTGCCAGCAGCCAGCGGGACAGGGAGTCCTACGAGCAGTACTTC CASSQRDRESYEQYF
NA TRBJ1-2 TRBV4-2 NA 12 TGTGCCAGCACCCAAGGGGACTATGGCTACACCTTC CASTQGDYGYTF